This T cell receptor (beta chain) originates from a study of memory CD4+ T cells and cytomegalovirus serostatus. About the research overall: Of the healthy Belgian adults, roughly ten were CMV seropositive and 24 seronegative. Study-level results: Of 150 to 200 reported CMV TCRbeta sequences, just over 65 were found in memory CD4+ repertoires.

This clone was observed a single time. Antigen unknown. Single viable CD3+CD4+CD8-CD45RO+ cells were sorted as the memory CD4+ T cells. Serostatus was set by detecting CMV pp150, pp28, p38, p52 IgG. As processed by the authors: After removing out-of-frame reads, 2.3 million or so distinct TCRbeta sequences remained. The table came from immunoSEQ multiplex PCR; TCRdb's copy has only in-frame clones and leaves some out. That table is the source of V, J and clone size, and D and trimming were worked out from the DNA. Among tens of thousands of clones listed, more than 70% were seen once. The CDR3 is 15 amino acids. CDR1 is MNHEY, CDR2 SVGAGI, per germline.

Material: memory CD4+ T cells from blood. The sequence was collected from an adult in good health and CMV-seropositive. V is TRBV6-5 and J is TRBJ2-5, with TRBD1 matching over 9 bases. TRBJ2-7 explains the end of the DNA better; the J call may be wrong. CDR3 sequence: CASSPADRGRYEQYF. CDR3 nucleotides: TGTGCCAGCAGCCCAGCAGACAGGGGGAGGTACGAGCAGTACTTC.